The 26 T cell receptor beta chains listed next were all sequenced from one sample in a study of T-cell reconstitution after alpha-beta-depleted transplantation in children. Preparation of the TCRbeta library involved a method that used unique molecular identifiers. MiXCR, applied by TCRdb to the PCR reads, yields one record per CDR3 protein. The data show roughly 310,000 distinct CDR3 sequences, roughly 25% seen once. This material consisted of PBMCs, mostly from graft donor cells, taken 180 days after TCRalphabeta/CD19-depleted stem cell transplant. The receptors shown here come from a male patient younger than 18 who had a stem cell transplant for acute lymphoblastic leukemia, so the T cells may come from the graft donor.

J is TRBJ2-7 and V is TRBV7-9; 8 bases line up with TRBD1. The germline gives CDR1 SEHNR, CDR2 FQNEAQ (reference sequence). V was pared by 1 base and J by 0 bases, with 8 bases of the junction left unmatched. This CDR3 comprises 17 residues. CDR3 sequence (DNA): TGTGCCAGCAGCTTAGTTGGTTGGACAGGGACCTCCTACGAGCAGTACTTC. Translating it yields CASSLVGWTGTSYEQYF.

For the CDR3, the DNA is TGTGCCAGCAGTCCCGCCCGACAGGTTTACAATAGACCGGAGGGGAATGAGCAGTTCTTC. It translates to CASSPARQVYNRPEGNEQFF. The V and J genes are TRBV27 and TRBJ2-1; either TRBD1 or TRBD2 may supply D (6 bases each). Germline V gene sequence: CDR1 MNHEY, CDR2 SMNVEV (reference sequence). The CDR3 has 20 residues. V was cut by 5 bases and J by 7 bases, with 33 bases left in between.

The gene calls are TRBV9 and TRBJ2-1; unclear D gene. The V and J ends lost 5 bases and 5 bases respectively, with 20 bases between them. Germline CDR1 and CDR2: SGDLS and YYNGEE. The CDR3 covers 16 residues. CDR3 bases: TGTGCCAGCAGTGATCTGACCCTAGGCAATCACAATGAGCAGTTCTTC. Protein: CASSDLTLGNHNEQFF.

V gene TRBV10-3 combines with J gene TRBJ2-7, with D possibly called TRBD1 or TRBD2 (5 bases each). This CDR3 spans 15 amino acids. Trimming shortened V by 4 bases and J by 0 bases, and 13 bases separated the two germline ends. The germline CDR1 and CDR2 sequences are ENHRY and SYGVKD. In DNA, the CDR3 is TGTGCCATCAGTGCCACCGGGACGGCCTCCTACGAGCAGTACTTC. Amino acid sequence: CAISATGTASYEQYF.

This clonotype was detected only a few times. DNA of the CDR3: TGCAGCGTTGAGGGGCGACTAGCCACAGATACGCAGTATTTT. Encoded protein: CSVEGRLATDTQYF. The chain recombines TRBV29-1 with TRBJ2-3; 7 bases map to TRBD2. J lost 2 bases, V lost 3 bases, and 5 bases had no gene match. Germline-derived CDR1 and CDR2 are SQVTM and ANQGSEA. The CDR3 contains 14 residues.

The V call is TRBV7-9, the J call TRBJ1-3; D is uncertain. The CDR3 has 16 residues. V was shortened by 2 bases and J by 0 bases, with 11 bases between the two germline ends. Germline assignment: CDR1 SEHNR and CDR2 FQNEAQ (reference sequence). In DNA form, the CDR3 reads TGTGCCAGCAGCTTACCGGAGGAACTCTCTGGAAACACCATATATTTT. It codes for CASSLPEELSGNTIYF.

The chain joins TRBV4-1 to TRBJ2-7, with 10 bases aligning to TRBD1. Losses at the gene ends were 2 bases for V and 3 bases for J; bases not matched to a gene: 7. CDR3 length: 16 residues. CDR1 is MGHRA and CDR2 is YSYEKL in the germline V gene. For the CDR3, the DNA is TGCGCCAGCAGCCAACAGGGACAGGGGAGGCACTACGAGCAGTACTTC. Translating gives CASSQQGQGRHYEQYF.

This clonotype was observed a handful of times. This chain's CDR3 is CASSYSWTQRGEQFF. The CDR3 DNA reads TGTGCCAGCAGTTACTCTTGGACTCAGCGGGGTGAGCAGTTCTTC. This rearrangement joins TRBV6-5 to TRBJ2-1; 7 bases align to TRBD2. The CDR3 sequence is 15 residues long. CDR1 is MNHEY and CDR2 is SVGAGI in the germline V gene. V gave up 0 bases and J gave up 9 bases; unmatched junction bases: 8.

The chain is built from TRBV12-3 or TRBV12-4 and TRBJ2-7, with 10 bases aligning to TRBD1. Trimming cost V 6 bases and J 3 bases; bases outside gene matches: 5. This CDR3 has 14 residues. The CDR3: CASRPTGGGYEQYF. Here the CDR3 DNA reads TGTGCCAGCAGACCGACAGGGGGCGGCTACGAGCAGTACTTC.

This clonotype was observed a few times. This chain uses TRBV20-1 with TRBJ2-1; D is unclear. Germline values: CDR1 DFQATT, CDR2 SNEGSKA (reference sequence). The CDR3 runs to 16 residues. V lost 0 bases to trimming and J lost 0 bases, with 12 bases between them. The CDR3 DNA reads as TGCAGTGCTAGAGATCTCTGGCGCAGCTCCTACAATGAGCAGTTCTTC. It yields the protein CSARDLWRSSYNEQFF.

This clonotype appeared a few times. V usage is TRBV5-1 and J usage is TRBJ2-5; TRBD2 matches 10 bases. Unmatched junction bases numbered 4, after V lost 0 bases and J lost 2 bases. Germline CDR1 and CDR2: SGHRS and YFSETQ. The CDR3 extends over 16 amino acids. DNA for the CDR3: TGCGCCAGCAGCTTGGTACCACTAGCGGGACAAGAGACCCAGTACTTC. Translated, it gives CASSLVPLAGQETQYF. Together with reference TRBV5-1 and TRBJ2-5, the CDR3 gives the full variable domain: KAGVTQTPRYLIKTRGQQVTLSCSPISGHRSVSWYQQTPGQGLQFLFEYFSETQRNKGNFPGRFSGRQFSNSRSEMNVSTLELGDSALYLCASSLVPLAGQETQYFGPGTRLLVL.

Only a few counts were recorded for this clonotype. The J gene is TRBJ2-2, the V gene TRBV7-6; TRBD1 matches 9 bases. V lost 0 bases to trimming and J lost 6 bases; unmatched junction nucleotides: 5. This CDR3 contains 16 residues. The germline CDR1 and CDR2 sequences are SGHVS and FNYEAQ. Written as DNA, the CDR3 is TGTGCCAGCAGCTTAGCTTGGACAGGGGAACCCGGGGAGCTGTTTTTT. Its translation: CASSLAWTGEPGELFF. Full variable domain (outside the CDR3, taken from reference TRBV7-6 and TRBJ2-2): GAGVSQSPRYKVTKRGQDVALRCDPISGHVSLYWYRQALGQGPEFLTYFNYEAQQDKSGLPNDRFSAERPEGSISTLTIQRTEQRDSAMYRCASSLAWTGEPGELFFGEGSRLTVL.

The J gene is TRBJ2-7, the V gene TRBV5-1; D possibly corresponds to TRBD1 (6 bases). Germline V gives CDR1 SGHRS, CDR2 YFSETQ. V was trimmed by 4 bases and J by 6 bases, leaving 17 bases between them. This CDR3 has 14 amino acids. CDR3 amino acids: CASSITYRDPEQYF. The CDR3 DNA reads TGCGCCAGCAGCATAACTTACAGGGACCCCGAGCAGTACTTC.

The J gene is TRBJ1-2, the V gene TRBV30; TRBD1 is a possible D gene (6 bases). V lost 4 bases and J lost 8, with 17 bases in between. The CDR3 consists of 13 residues. Germline values: CDR1 GTSNPN, CDR2 SVGIG (reference sequence). The CDR3 DNA reads TGTGCCTGGAACAGGGCTTCCTCAGGGGGCTACACCTTC. Translated: CAWNRASSGGYTF. Supplemented by reference TRBV30 and TRBJ1-2, the full variable domain reads SQTIHQWPATLVQPVGSPLSLECTVEGTSNPNLYWYRQAAGRGLQLLFYSVGIGQISSEVPQNLSASRPQDRQFILSSKKLLLSDSGFYLCAWNRASSGGYTFGSGTRLTVV.

This clonotype was recorded many times. This chain joins TRBV5-1 and TRBJ2-4; TRBD2 agrees at 11 bases. This CDR3 spans 17 amino acids. CDR1 and CDR2 from the germline V gene are SGHRS and YFSETQ. Germline trimming cut 4 bases from V and 0 bases from J; bases unmatched to any gene: 6. CDR3 bases: TGCGCCAGCAGCCCGGTTACTAGCGGGAGAGCCAAAAACATTCAGTACTTC. The encoded protein is CASSPVTSGRAKNIQYF.

The chain carries TRBV13 and TRBJ2-3; no clear D. This CDR3 region has 14 residues. Germline CDR1 is PRHDT and CDR2 is FYEKMQ (reference sequence). Deletions cut 5 bases from V and 1 base from J, with 10 bases between. CDR3 DNA sequence: TGTGCCAGCAGCCCCCTCCCCGGCACAGATACGCAGTATTTT. It yields the protein CASSPLPGTDTQYF.

The genes are TRBV19 and TRBJ2-7; D gene uncertain. The CDR3 is 13 residues long. Trimming took 3 bases from V and 4 from J, leaving 10 bases between them. Germline V gene data show CDR1 as LNHDA and CDR2 as SQIVND (reference sequence). CDR3 protein: CASSMDRAYEQYF. The CDR3, as DNA: TGTGCCAGTAGTATGGATCGAGCGTACGAGCAGTACTTC.

The V call is TRBV27, the J call TRBJ2-7; D is undetermined. The germline CDR1 and CDR2 sequences are MNHEY and SMNVEV (reference sequence). Trimming removed 2 bases from V and 1 base from J, with 15 bases in between. CDR3 length equals 16 residues. DNA of the CDR3: TGTGCCAGCAGTTTAGCCCCCGGCGGCCTATCCTACGAGCAGTACTTC. Encoded protein: CASSLAPGGLSYEQYF.

There are a few counts of this clonotype. The J gene is TRBJ1-5, the V gene TRBV20-1; possible D gene TRBD1, 6 bases. This CDR3 spans 13 amino acids. Germline assignment: CDR1 DFQATT and CDR2 SNEGSKA (reference sequence). V dropped 3 bases and J dropped 5 bases, with 11 bases sitting between them. The CDR3 bases are TGCAGTGCTAGGACAGGTTTCGATCAGCCCCAGCATTTT. Protein product: CSARTGFDQPQHF.

This chain joins TRBV7-3 and TRBJ1-2; 12 bases are a match to TRBD1. The germline V gene has CDR1 SGHTA and CDR2 FQGTGA. The CDR3 contains 14 residues. With V trimmed by 5 bases and J by 8 bases, 6 bases remained unmatched. The CDR3 DNA reads as TGTGCCAGCAGCCTCCGGGACAGGGGGCAAGGCTACACCTTC. This codes for CASSLRDRGQGYTF.

The rearrangement uses TRBV19 and TRBJ1-5; weak D call: TRBD1 (6 bases). CDR1 and CDR2 (germline): LNHDA, SQIVND (reference sequence). The CDR3 totals 17 residues. V was shortened by 1 base and J by 4 bases, with 17 bases between the two germline ends. The DNA for the CDR3 is TGTGCCAGTAGTATAGGGGCAGGGGAGGTGAAGAATCAGCCCCAGCATTTT. It is translated as CASSIGAGEVKNQPQHF.

This chain joins TRBV5-1 and TRBJ2-7, with a weak D call TRBD1 (6 bases). Trimming pared 3 bases from V and 1 base from J, leaving 14 bases between. The CDR3 loop spans 15 amino acids. Germline CDR1 and CDR2: SGHRS and YFSETQ. In DNA form, the CDR3 reads TGCGCCAGCAGCTACGGTCAGGGGTGGTCCTACGAGCAGTACTTC. Translation: CASSYGQGWSYEQYF. The complete variable domain, with remaining parts taken from reference TRBV5-1 and TRBJ2-7, reads KAGVTQTPRYLIKTRGQQVTLSCSPISGHRSVSWYQQTPGQGLQFLFEYFSETQRNKGNFPGRFSGRQFSNSRSEMNVSTLELGDSALYLCASSYGQGWSYEQYFGPGTRLTVT.

This chain joins TRBV5-4 and TRBJ2-1; 13 nucleotides match TRBD2. Trimming at V came to 2 bases and at J to 2 bases, leaving 10 bases not matched to a gene. Germline-derived CDR1 and CDR2 are SGHNT and YYREEE (reference sequence). The CDR3 runs 19 residues. The CDR3 DNA reads as TGTGCCAGCAGCTTCGGACTAGCGGGAGCGGAGACCGCCTACAATGAGCAGTTCTTC. Protein sequence: CASSFGLAGAETAYNEQFF.

This clonotype was seen a few times. The chain has TRBV24-1 and TRBJ2-1, with 7 bases aligning to TRBD2. The V gene's germline CDR1 is KGHDR and CDR2 SFDVKD. With 7 bases clipped from V and 6 bases from J, the junction kept 5 bases outside the gene matches. The CDR3 is 13 residues long. The CDR3 region has the DNA TGTGCCACCAGCCTTGGGGGGGGCAATGAGCAGTTCTTC. Protein sequence: CATSLGGGNEQFF.

The chain is built from TRBV24-1 and TRBJ2-7; D is unresolved. V lost 3 bases to trimming and J lost 2 bases, with 1 base between them. Germline-derived CDR1 and CDR2 are KGHDR and SFDVKD. The length of the CDR3 is 11 residues. The CDR3 spells CATSDAYEQYF. For the CDR3, the DNA is TGTGCCACCAGTGATGCCTACGAGCAGTACTTC.

CDR3 sequence reads: CSAQGGLSYNEQFF. The CDR3 DNA sequence: TGCAGTGCTCAAGGGGGTCTTTCCTACAATGAGCAGTTCTTC. The V call is TRBV20-1, the J call TRBJ2-1; tentatively, D is TRBD1 (6 bases). The CDR3 consists of 14 residues. Trimming shortened V by 5 bases and J by 1 base, and 12 bases separated the two germline ends. Germline values: CDR1 DFQATT, CDR2 SNEGSKA (reference sequence).